The 23 T cell receptor beta chains below come from one sample, sequenced in a study of blood T cell repertoires in COVID-19. The protocol was immunoSEQ multiplex PCR, while the TCRdb copy is restricted to in-frame clones and leaves out a portion. The sample holds about 110,000 clones, less than 85% seen once. Sequenced sample: peripheral blood. Source of these receptors: a woman aged 55-70 years with acute or convalescent COVID-19.

This chain links TRBV6-5 with TRBJ1-2; 8 nucleotides match TRBD1. CDR1 and CDR2 from the germline V gene are MNHEY and SVGAGI. The CDR3 sequence is 14 residues long. The J segment lost 8 bases and the V segment lost 2 bases, leaving 7 bases of the junction unmatched. CDR3 residues: CASSYGGQGGGYTF. The DNA of the CDR3 is TGTGCCAGCAGTTACGGCGGACAGGGAGGCGGCTACACCTTC.

This chain links TRBV2 with TRBJ1-5; D is ambiguous. V lost 6 bases to trimming and J lost 2 bases, with 11 bases between them. CDR1 is SNHLY, CDR2 FYNNEI, per germline. The length of the CDR3 is 14 residues. The CDR3 DNA follows: TGTGCCAGCAGCGCCGCAGGTGGCAATCAGCCCCAGCATTTT. Its translation is CASSAAGGNQPQHF.

V gene TRBV5-8 combines with J gene TRBJ2-7; a possible D gene is TRBD2 (7 bases). V lost 6 bases and J lost 2, with 15 bases in between. The CDR3 length is 14 residues. Germline values: CDR1 SGHTS, CDR2 YDEGEE. DNA of the CDR3: TGTGCCAGCACCCGGGGGGCCGCAACCTACGAGCAGTACTTC. Translated, it gives CASTRGAATYEQYF.

The CDR3 region has the DNA TGTGCCAGCAGCCCAGCGGGTGGCTACACCTTC. Translating gives CASSPAGGYTF. The V and J genes are TRBV28 and TRBJ1-2, with D uncertain. CDR1 is MDHEN and CDR2 is SYDVKM in the germline V gene. Trimming took off 6 bases at V and 7 bases at J, with 9 bases between the two ends. This CDR3 region has 11 residues.

This clone appeared a single time. The chain uses TRBV7-8 and TRBJ1-4, with 7 bases aligning to TRBD1. The CDR3 is 15 amino acids. Trimming took 3 bases from V and 5 from J; bases not matched to a gene: 6. The germline CDR1 and CDR2 sequences are SGHVS and FQNEAQ. CDR3 sequence: CASSLQTGINEKLFF. The CDR3 DNA reads as TGTGCCAGCAGCTTGCAGACAGGGATCAATGAAAAACTGTTTTTT. Drawing the rest from reference TRBV7-8 and TRBJ1-4, the complete variable domain is GAGVSQSPRYKVAKRGQDVALRCDPISGHVSLFWYQQALGQGPEFLTYFQNEAQLDKSGLPSDRFFAERPEGSVSTLKIQRTQQEDSAVYLCASSLQTGINEKLFFGSGTQLSVL.

The chain combines TRBV6-1 with TRBJ1-2, with TRBD1 matching over 8 bases. The germline gives CDR1 MNHNS, CDR2 SASEGT. With 2 bases clipped from V and 6 bases from J, the junction kept 2 bases outside the gene matches. This CDR3 region has 13 residues. This chain's CDR3 is CASSEQGQDGYTF. The DNA of the CDR3 is TGTGCCAGCAGTGAACAGGGACAGGATGGCTACACCTTC.

The chain uses TRBV4-2 and TRBJ2-3; 11 nucleotides line up with TRBD2. Trimming at V came to 1 base and at J to 5 bases, leaving 5 bases not matched to a gene. The CDR3 spans 16 residues. Germline V CDR1 and CDR2: LGHNA, YNFKEQ. Here the CDR3 DNA reads TGTGCCAGCAGCCAAGTAGCGGGGGGGCATCGAGATACGCAGTATTTT. It codes for CASSQVAGGHRDTQYF.

The gene calls are TRBV18 and TRBJ1-5; tentative D call: TRBD1 (6 bases). CDR3 length equals 16 residues. The germline V gene encodes CDR1 KGHSH and CDR2 LQKENI. The V gene lost 2 bases and the J gene lost 0 bases, with 11 bases spanning the gap. The CDR3 is CASSPGTPDSNQPQHF. The CDR3 DNA reads as TGTGCCAGCTCACCAGGGACACCGGATAGCAATCAGCCCCAGCATTTT.

This clone was seen a few times. The gene calls are TRBV25-1 and TRBJ2-7; D remains unclear. Germline V gene lookup returns CDR1 MGHDK and CDR2 SYGVNS. This CDR3 is built from 13 residues. The ends were cut back, 3 bases at V and 4 bases at J, with 10 bases in the middle. The CDR3 region is CASSDRFTYEQYF. CDR3 DNA sequence: TGTGCCAGCAGTGACAGGTTTACGTACGAGCAGTACTTC.

This chain uses TRBV4-1 with TRBJ2-7; TRBD1 is a possible D gene (6 bases). In germline, CDR1 is MGHRA, CDR2 YSYEKL. The CDR3 loop spans 14 amino acids. V lost 0 bases, J lost 3 bases, and 9 bases lay in between. The CDR3 is CASSQEGQSYEQYF. The CDR3 DNA reads as TGCGCCAGCAGCCAAGAGGGACAAAGCTACGAGCAGTACTTC.

This chain connects TRBV5-1 to TRBJ2-6; TRBD2 is a possible D gene (5 bases). The germline V and J ends were trimmed by 5 bases and 4 bases, with 16 bases remaining between them. The CDR3 sequence is 16 residues long. The germline CDR1 and CDR2 sequences are SGHRS and YFSETQ. The CDR3 nucleotides are TGCGCCAGCAGTGTCCTTCCTAGCTCCGGGGCCAACGTCCTGACTTTC. Translation gives CASSVLPSSGANVLTF.

The table lists this clone with many counts. The chain is built from TRBV5-1 and TRBJ2-1; tentative D call: TRBD2 (6 bases). The CDR3 has 17 amino acids. V was cut by 0 bases and J by 6 bases, with 19 bases left in between. Germline lookup yields CDR1 SGHRS and CDR2 YFSETQ. This CDR3 reads CASSLARTGDLGNEQFF. CDR3 in DNA: TGCGCCAGCAGCTTGGCCAGGACGGGGGACCTGGGCAATGAGCAGTTCTTC.

This clone showed up just a few times. V and J are TRBV6-5 and TRBJ1-1; D is uncertain. With 2 bases removed from V and 1 base from J, the gap between germline ends came to 5 bases. This CDR3 is 13 amino acids long. From germline, CDR1 is MNHEY and CDR2 SVGAGI. The CDR3: CASSYSENTEAFF. CDR3 DNA sequence: TGTGCCAGCAGTTACAGCGAGAACACTGAAGCTTTCTTT.

The chain has TRBV30 and TRBJ1-2; 10 nucleotides match TRBD1. The CDR3 loop spans 14 amino acids. Germline trimming cut 0 bases from V and 5 bases from J; bases unmatched to any gene: 3. Germline V lookup: CDR1 GTSNPN, CDR2 SVGIG (reference sequence). CDR3 nucleotides: TGTGCCTGGAGTGTACGGACAGGGGGATATGGCTACACCTTC. This sequence encodes CAWSVRTGGYGYTF.

This clone was observed once. The chain recombines TRBV5-1 with TRBJ2-1; D ambiguous. The germline V gene encodes CDR1 SGHRS and CDR2 YFSETQ. Trimming stripped 0 bases from V and 0 bases from J, with 7 bases between. The CDR3 is made up of 15 amino acids. Here the CDR3 DNA reads TGCGCCAGCAGCTTGGTTGCCAGCTCCTACAATGAGCAGTTCTTC. Encoded protein: CASSLVASSYNEQFF.

This clone was seen repeatedly, ten times or more. The chain links TRBV12-3 or TRBV12-4 to TRBJ2-3, with D possibly matching TRBD2 (6 bases). The length of the CDR3 is 12 residues. V was shortened by 6 bases and J by 10 bases, with 14 bases between the two germline ends. The CDR3 DNA sequence: TGTGCCAGCAGGCCGGACTATCCTGCGCAGTATTTT. Its protein is CASRPDYPAQYF.

The count of this clone is one. V usage is TRBV27 and J usage is TRBJ1-1; the D gene is possibly TRBD1 (6 bases). The CDR3 is made up of 14 amino acids. Germline values: CDR1 MNHEY, CDR2 SMNVEV (reference sequence). V lost 4 bases and J 1 base, leaving 10 bases between the germline ends. The CDR3 coding sequence is TGTGCCAGCAGTTACGACAGGCCGAACACTGAAGCTTTCTTT. It translates to CASSYDRPNTEAFF.

The CDR3 region has the DNA TGTGCCACCAGTGATAGGGGCCGGGACTATGGCTACACCTTC. The encoded protein is CATSDRGRDYGYTF. This chain uses TRBV24-1 with TRBJ1-2; tentatively, D is TRBD1 (5 bases). V dropped 3 bases and J dropped 3 bases, with 10 bases sitting between them. The CDR3 is 14 residues long. Germline V gives CDR1 KGHDR, CDR2 SFDVKD.

This clone was seen a few times. The chain carries TRBV6-4 and TRBJ2-1; the D is unclear. Trimming cost V 5 bases and J 3 bases, with 8 bases left between them. The germline gives CDR1 MRHNA, CDR2 SNTAGT. CDR3 length equals 13 residues. The CDR3 loop reads CASSSTLYNEQFF. The CDR3 region has the DNA TGTGCCAGCAGTAGCACCCTCTACAATGAGCAGTTCTTC.

The chain recombines TRBV15 with TRBJ1-5, with TRBD1 matching 10 bases. The CDR3 has 15 amino acids. With 4 bases clipped from V and 5 bases from J, the junction kept 5 bases outside the gene matches. Germline lookup yields CDR1 LNHNV and CDR2 YYDKDF (reference sequence). The DNA for the CDR3 is TGTGCCACCAGCAACCGGGACAGGGGTGATCAGCCCCAGCATTTT. Residues: CATSNRDRGDQPQHF.

The J gene is TRBJ2-1, the V gene TRBV3-1 (or the pseudogene TRBV3-2); D may be TRBD2 (6 bases). V lost 2 bases to trimming and J lost 5 bases, with 19 bases between them. Germline CDR1 is LGHDT and CDR2 is YNNKEL (reference sequence). The CDR3 loop spans 17 amino acids. CDR3: CASSQFNGKRAHNEQFF. The CDR3 DNA reads as TGTGCCAGCAGCCAATTTAACGGGAAGCGGGCCCACAATGAGCAGTTCTTC.

The V gene is TRBV7-9, the J gene TRBJ2-3, with TRBD2 matching 10 bases. V shed 7 bases and J 6 bases; nucleotides not matched to a gene: 7. Per the germline V gene, CDR1 is SEHNR and CDR2 is FQNEAQ (reference sequence). The CDR3 is 14 amino acids. CDR3 sequence reads: CASKLAGVGDTQYF. Written as DNA, the CDR3 is TGTGCCAGCAAGCTAGCGGGAGTAGGGGATACGCAGTATTTT.

This chain links TRBV28 with TRBJ1-2, with 7 positions matching TRBD1. The germline V gene encodes CDR1 MDHEN and CDR2 SYDVKM. The CDR3 loop spans 13 amino acids. With 6 bases clipped from V and 4 bases from J, the junction kept 5 bases outside the gene matches. The CDR3 loop is CASRRQGGYGYTF. As DNA, the CDR3 is TGTGCCAGCAGGAGACAGGGAGGCTATGGCTACACCTTC.